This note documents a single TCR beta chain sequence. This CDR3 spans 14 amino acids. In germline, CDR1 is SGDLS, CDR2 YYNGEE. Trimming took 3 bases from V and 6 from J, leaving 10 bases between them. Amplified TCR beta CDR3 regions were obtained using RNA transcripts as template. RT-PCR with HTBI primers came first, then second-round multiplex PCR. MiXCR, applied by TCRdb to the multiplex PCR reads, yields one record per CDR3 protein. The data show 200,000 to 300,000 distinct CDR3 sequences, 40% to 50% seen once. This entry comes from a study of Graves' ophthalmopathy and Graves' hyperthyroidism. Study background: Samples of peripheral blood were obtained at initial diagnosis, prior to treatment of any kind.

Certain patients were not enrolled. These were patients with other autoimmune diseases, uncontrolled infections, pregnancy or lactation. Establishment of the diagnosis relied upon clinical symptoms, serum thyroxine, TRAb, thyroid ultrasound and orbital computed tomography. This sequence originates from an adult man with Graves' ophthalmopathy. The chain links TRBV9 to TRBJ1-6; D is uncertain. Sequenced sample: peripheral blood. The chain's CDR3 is CASSATSGNSPLHF. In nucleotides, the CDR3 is TGTGCCAGCAGCGCGACTAGCGGTAATTCACCCCTCCACTTT.